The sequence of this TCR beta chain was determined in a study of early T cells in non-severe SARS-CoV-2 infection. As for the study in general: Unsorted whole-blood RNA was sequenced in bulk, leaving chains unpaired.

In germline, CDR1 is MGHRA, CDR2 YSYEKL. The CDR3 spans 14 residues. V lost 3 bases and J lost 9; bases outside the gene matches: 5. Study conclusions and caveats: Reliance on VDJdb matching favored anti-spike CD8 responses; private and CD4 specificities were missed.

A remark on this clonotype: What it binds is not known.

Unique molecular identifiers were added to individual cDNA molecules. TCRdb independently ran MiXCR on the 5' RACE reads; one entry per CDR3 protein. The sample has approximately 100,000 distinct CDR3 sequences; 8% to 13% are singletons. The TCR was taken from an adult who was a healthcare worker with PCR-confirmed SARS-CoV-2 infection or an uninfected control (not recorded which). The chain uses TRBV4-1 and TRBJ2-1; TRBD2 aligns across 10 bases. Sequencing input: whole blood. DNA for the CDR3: TGCGCCAGCAGCCAGGAACTAGCGGGGAGTGAGCAGTTCTTC. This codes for CASSQELAGSEQFF.